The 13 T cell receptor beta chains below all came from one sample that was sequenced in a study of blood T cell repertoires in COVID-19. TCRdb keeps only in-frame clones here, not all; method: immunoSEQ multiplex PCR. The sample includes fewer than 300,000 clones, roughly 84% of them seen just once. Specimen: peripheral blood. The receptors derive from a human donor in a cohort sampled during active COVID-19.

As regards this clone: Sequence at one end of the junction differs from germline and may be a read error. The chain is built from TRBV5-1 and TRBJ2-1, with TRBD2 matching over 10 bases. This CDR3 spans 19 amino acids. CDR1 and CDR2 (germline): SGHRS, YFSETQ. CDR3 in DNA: TGCGCCAGCAGCTTGGCCCACGGGGCTAGCGGGAGCTCCGACAATGAGCAGTTCTTC. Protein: CASSLAHGASGSSDNEQFF.

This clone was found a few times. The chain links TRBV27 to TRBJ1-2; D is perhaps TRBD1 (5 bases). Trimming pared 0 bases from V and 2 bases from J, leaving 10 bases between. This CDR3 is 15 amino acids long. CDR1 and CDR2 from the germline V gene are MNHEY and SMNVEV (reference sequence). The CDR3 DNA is TGTGCCAGCAGTTTATCGGTAACAGGAAACTATGGCTACACCTTC. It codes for CASSLSVTGNYGYTF.

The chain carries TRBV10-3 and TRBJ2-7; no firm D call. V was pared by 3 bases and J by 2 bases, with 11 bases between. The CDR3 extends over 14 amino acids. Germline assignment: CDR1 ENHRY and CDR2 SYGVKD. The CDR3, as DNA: TGTGCCATCAGTGACCCTCTCTCCCCCTACGAGCAGTACTTC. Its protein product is CAISDPLSPYEQYF.

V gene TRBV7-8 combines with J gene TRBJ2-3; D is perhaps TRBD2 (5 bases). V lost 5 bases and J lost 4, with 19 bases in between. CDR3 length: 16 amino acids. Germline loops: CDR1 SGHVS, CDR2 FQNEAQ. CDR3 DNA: TGTGCCAGCAGCGCCCGACTAAACCCCTTCCCAGATACGCAGTATTTT. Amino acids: CASSARLNPFPDTQYF. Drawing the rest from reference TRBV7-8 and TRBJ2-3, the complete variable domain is GAGVSQSPRYKVAKRGQDVALRCDPISGHVSLFWYQQALGQGPEFLTYFQNEAQLDKSGLPSDRFFAERPEGSVSTLKIQRTQQEDSAVYLCASSARLNPFPDTQYFGPGTRLTVL.

The CDR3 nucleotides are TGTGCCAGCAGCTTAAGGGGACTAGGGGATTACGAGCAGTACTTC. Its translation: CASSLRGLGDYEQYF. The J gene is TRBJ2-7, the V gene TRBV13, with 8 bases that match TRBD2. CDR1 is PRHDT and CDR2 is FYEKMQ in the germline V gene (reference sequence). The CDR3 has 15 residues. The J segment lost 4 bases and the V segment lost 2 bases, leaving 7 bases of the junction unmatched.

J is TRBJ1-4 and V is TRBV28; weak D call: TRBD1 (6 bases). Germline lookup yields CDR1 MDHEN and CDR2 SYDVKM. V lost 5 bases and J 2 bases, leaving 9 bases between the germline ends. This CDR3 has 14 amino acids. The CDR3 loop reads CASSQGGTNEKLFF. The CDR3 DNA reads TGTGCCAGCAGTCAAGGGGGTACTAATGAAAAACTGTTTTTT.

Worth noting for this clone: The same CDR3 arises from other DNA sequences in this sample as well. The DNA of the CDR3 is TGTGCCAGCAGTTTACTGGGGCAGGGGCCAGATACGCAGTATTTT. This sequence encodes CASSLLGQGPDTQYF. The chain couples TRBV28 to TRBJ2-3, with a possible D match to TRBD1 (6 bases). Germline V gene data show CDR1 as MDHEN and CDR2 as SYDVKM. This CDR3 is built from 15 residues. V was cut by 2 bases and J by 4 bases, with 13 bases left in between. Full variable domain (rest looked up from reference TRBV28 and TRBJ2-3): DVKVTQSSRYLVKRTGEKVFLECVQDMDHENMFWYRQDPGLGLRLIYFSYDVKMKEKGDIPEGYSVSREKKERFSLILESASTNQTSMYLCASSLLGQGPDTQYFGPGTRLTVL.

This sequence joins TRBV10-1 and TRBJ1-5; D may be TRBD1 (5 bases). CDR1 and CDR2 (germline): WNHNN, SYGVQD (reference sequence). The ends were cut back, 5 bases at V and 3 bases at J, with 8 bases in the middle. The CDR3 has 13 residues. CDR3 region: CASSPGPNQPQHF. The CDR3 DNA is TGCGCCAGCAGTCCAGGGCCCAATCAGCCCCAGCATTTT.

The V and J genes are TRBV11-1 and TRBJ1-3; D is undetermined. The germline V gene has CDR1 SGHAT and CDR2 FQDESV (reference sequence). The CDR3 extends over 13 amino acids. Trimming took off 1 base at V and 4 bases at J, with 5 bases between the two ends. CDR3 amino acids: CASSLGGGNTIYF. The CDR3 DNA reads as TGTGCCAGCAGCTTAGGCGGAGGAAACACCATATATTTT.

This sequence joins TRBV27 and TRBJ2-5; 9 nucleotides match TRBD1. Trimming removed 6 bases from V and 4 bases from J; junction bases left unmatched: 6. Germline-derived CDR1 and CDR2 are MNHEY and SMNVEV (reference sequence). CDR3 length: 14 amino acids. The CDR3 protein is CASSWTGERETQYF. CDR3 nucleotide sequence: TGTGCCAGCAGCTGGACAGGGGAGCGAGAGACCCAGTACTTC.

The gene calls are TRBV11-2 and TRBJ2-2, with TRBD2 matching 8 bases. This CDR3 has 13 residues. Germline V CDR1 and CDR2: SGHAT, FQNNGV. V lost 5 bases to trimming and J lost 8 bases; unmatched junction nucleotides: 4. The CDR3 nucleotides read TGTGCCAGCAGCCCGGGGGGGCATGGGGAGCTGTTTTTT. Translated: CASSPGGHGELFF.

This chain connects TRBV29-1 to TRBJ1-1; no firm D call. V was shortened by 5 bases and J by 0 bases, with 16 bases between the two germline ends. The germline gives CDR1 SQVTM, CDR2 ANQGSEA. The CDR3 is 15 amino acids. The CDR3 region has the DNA TGCAGCGTTCGGGGTCGACTCGGGATGAACACTGAAGCTTTCTTT. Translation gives CSVRGRLGMNTEAFF.

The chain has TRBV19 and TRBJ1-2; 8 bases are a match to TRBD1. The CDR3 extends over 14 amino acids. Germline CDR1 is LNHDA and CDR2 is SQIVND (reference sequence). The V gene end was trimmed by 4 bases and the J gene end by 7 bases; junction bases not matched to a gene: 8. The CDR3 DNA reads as TGTGCCAGTAGTAGGCAGATGGACAGGGCTGGCTACACCTTC. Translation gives CASSRQMDRAGYTF.